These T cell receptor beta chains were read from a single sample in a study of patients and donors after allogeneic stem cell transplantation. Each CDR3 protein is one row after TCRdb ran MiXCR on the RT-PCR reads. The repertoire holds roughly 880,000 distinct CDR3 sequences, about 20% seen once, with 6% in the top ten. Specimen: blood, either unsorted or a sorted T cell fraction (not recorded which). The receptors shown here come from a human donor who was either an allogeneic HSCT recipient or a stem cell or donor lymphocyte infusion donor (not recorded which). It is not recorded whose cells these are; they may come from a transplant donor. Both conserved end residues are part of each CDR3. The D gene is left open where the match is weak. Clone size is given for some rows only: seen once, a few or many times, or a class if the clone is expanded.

cdr3_nt: TGTGCCACCAGCAGAGATCCCGGAGCCCAAGAGACCCAGTACTTC
cdr3_aa: CATSRDPGAQETQYF
v_call: TRBV15
cdr3_length: 15
clone_size: .
d_call: .
j_call: TRBJ2-5

cdr3_nt: TGCAGTGCTAGAGATGGAGGGTTAGGTAATTCACCCCTCCACTTT
cdr3_aa: CSARDGGLGNSPLHF
v_call: TRBV20-1
cdr3_length: 15
clone_size: .
d_call: .
j_call: TRBJ1-6

cdr3_nt: TGCAGTGCTAGAGATGGTAGGGGTTTGGAGACCCAGTACTTC
cdr3_aa: CSARDGRGLETQYF
v_call: TRBV20-1
cdr3_length: 14
clone_size: .
d_call: .
j_call: TRBJ2-5

cdr3_nt: TGTGCCAGCAGCCCCCGTGGGGGGGGTAAAGCTTTCTTT
cdr3_aa: CASSPRGGGKAFF
v_call: TRBV7-2
cdr3_length: 13
clone_size: .
d_call: .
j_call: TRBJ1-1

cdr3_nt: TGTGCCAGCAGTTTACGGGATCCTAACTCCTACGAGCAGTACTTC
cdr3_aa: CASSLRDPNSYEQYF
v_call: TRBV12-3/TRBV12-4
cdr3_length: 15
clone_size: few
d_call: .
j_call: TRBJ2-7

cdr3_nt: TGCAGTGTTAGGGACAGGGGTGGTTATGGCTACACCTTC
cdr3_aa: CSVRDRGGYGYTF
v_call: TRBV20-1
cdr3_length: 13
clone_size: .
d_call: TRBD1
j_call: TRBJ1-2

cdr3_nt: TGTGCCAGCAGTCGCCCAGGGGGCGCCTATGGCTACACCTTC
cdr3_aa: CASSRPGGAYGYTF
v_call: TRBV12-3/TRBV12-4
cdr3_length: 14
clone_size: many
d_call: TRBD1
j_call: TRBJ1-2

cdr3_nt: TGCGCCAGCAGCCCGGACGGGGGGAACTATGGCTACACCTTC
cdr3_aa: CASSPDGGNYGYTF
v_call: TRBV5-1
cdr3_length: 14
clone_size: .
d_call: .
j_call: TRBJ1-2

cdr3_nt: TGTGCCAGCAGCTTAGGGACAGGGCCTGGAAACACCATATATTTT
cdr3_aa: CASSLGTGPGNTIYF
v_call: TRBV7-2
cdr3_length: 15
clone_size: .
d_call: TRBD1
j_call: TRBJ1-3

cdr3_nt: TGTGCCACCAGCAGAGATCGTTTAGGGGATCAGGATCAGCCCCAGCATTTT
cdr3_aa: CATSRDRLGDQDQPQHF
v_call: TRBV15
cdr3_length: 17
clone_size: .
d_call: .
j_call: TRBJ1-5

cdr3_nt: TGTGCCAGCAGCTTATTTGGGGACAGGGGTAGGAACTATGGCTACACCTTC
cdr3_aa: CASSLFGDRGRNYGYTF
v_call: TRBV7-9
cdr3_length: 17
clone_size: .
d_call: TRBD1
j_call: TRBJ1-2

cdr3_nt: TGTGCCACCAGTCCCCCTTTGACCTACGAGCAGTACTTC
cdr3_aa: CATSPPLTYEQYF
v_call: TRBV19
cdr3_length: 13
clone_size: .
d_call: .
j_call: TRBJ2-7

cdr3_nt: TGCGCCAGCAGCCGATCTCAGGGGGCTGTACGACTGAACACTGAAGCTTTCTTT
cdr3_aa: CASSRSQGAVRLNTEAFF
v_call: TRBV4-1
cdr3_length: 18
clone_size: few
d_call: TRBD1
j_call: TRBJ1-1

cdr3_nt: TGTGCCAGCAGCTGGACAGGGGAGTGGGACACTGAAGCTTTCTTT
cdr3_aa: CASSWTGEWDTEAFF
v_call: TRBV5-6
cdr3_length: 15
clone_size: .
d_call: TRBD1
j_call: TRBJ1-1

cdr3_nt: TGCAGTGCTAGCCCCTCGGGGAACACTGAAGCTTTCTTT
cdr3_aa: CSASPSGNTEAFF
v_call: TRBV20-1
cdr3_length: 13
clone_size: few
d_call: .
j_call: TRBJ1-1

cdr3_nt: TGTGCCAGCAGCCGCAGGGAGGGGGCCCTTTCCTATGGCTACACCTTC
cdr3_aa: CASSRREGALSYGYTF
v_call: TRBV6-1
cdr3_length: 16
clone_size: few
d_call: TRBD1
j_call: TRBJ1-2

cdr3_nt: TGTGCCAGCACCCCGGACAGCTCCTACGAGCAGTACTTC
cdr3_aa: CASTPDSSYEQYF
v_call: TRBV12-3/TRBV12-4
cdr3_length: 13
clone_size: .
d_call: .
j_call: TRBJ2-7

cdr3_nt: TGCGCCAGCAGCTTGGTAGGAGGACTAGCGGGAGAGCAGTACTTC
cdr3_aa: CASSLVGGLAGEQYF
v_call: TRBV5-1
cdr3_length: 15
clone_size: .
d_call: TRBD2
j_call: TRBJ2-7

cdr3_nt: TGTGCCAGCAGCTTAGATTTCCGGGCAAACACCGGGGAGCTGTTTTTT
cdr3_aa: CASSLDFRANTGELFF
v_call: TRBV13
cdr3_length: 16
clone_size: few
d_call: .
j_call: TRBJ2-2

cdr3_nt: TGCAGCGTTGATCCGGTACAGGGGGACGATGGTGGCTACACCTTC
cdr3_aa: CSVDPVQGDDGGYTF
v_call: TRBV29-1
cdr3_length: 15
clone_size: .
d_call: TRBD1
j_call: TRBJ1-2

cdr3_nt: TGTGCCAGCAGCCCTCATGACAGGGGTGATACGCAGTATTTT
cdr3_aa: CASSPHDRGDTQYF
v_call: TRBV12-3/TRBV12-4
cdr3_length: 14
clone_size: .
d_call: TRBD1
j_call: TRBJ2-3

cdr3_nt: TGTGCCAGCAGTTTGGTTATGGGGGGTACAGATACGCAGTATTTT
cdr3_aa: CASSLVMGGTDTQYF
v_call: TRBV27
cdr3_length: 15
clone_size: few
d_call: .
j_call: TRBJ2-3